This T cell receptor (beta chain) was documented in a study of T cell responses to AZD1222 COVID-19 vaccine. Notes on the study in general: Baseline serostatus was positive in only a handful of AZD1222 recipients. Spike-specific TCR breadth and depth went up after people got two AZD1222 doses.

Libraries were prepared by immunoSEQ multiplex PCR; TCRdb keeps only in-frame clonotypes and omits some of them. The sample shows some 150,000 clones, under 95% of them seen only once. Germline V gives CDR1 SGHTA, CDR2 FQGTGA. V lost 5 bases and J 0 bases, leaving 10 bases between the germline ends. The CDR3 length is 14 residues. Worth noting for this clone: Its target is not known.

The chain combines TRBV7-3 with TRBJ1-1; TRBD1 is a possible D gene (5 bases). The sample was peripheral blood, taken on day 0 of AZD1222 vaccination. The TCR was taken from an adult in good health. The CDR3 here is CASSPTGMNTEAFF. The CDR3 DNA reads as TGTGCCAGCAGCCCCACAGGAATGAACACTGAAGCTTTCTTT.